The T cell receptor (beta chain) under discussion was sequenced for a study of T cell changes during pregnancy in multiple sclerosis. Profiling relied on immunoSEQ multiplex PCR, and the TCRdb table lists in-frame clones only, not all of them. The sample consists of about 110,000 clones, approximately 89% of them appearing once. V shed 0 bases and J shed 3 bases, with 17 bases lying between them. This CDR3 has 17 residues. Germline CDR1 and CDR2: SGHRS and YFSETQ. This specimen was peripheral blood, taken after pregnancy. The J gene is TRBJ2-3, the V gene TRBV5-1; maybe TRBD1 (6 bases). The sequence came from a female donor with multiple sclerosis, enrolled in a pregnancy study. CDR3 amino acids: CASSLGEAWQGTDTQYF. The DNA for the CDR3 is TGCGCCAGCAGCTTGGGAGAAGCGTGGCAGGGGACAGATACGCAGTATTTT.